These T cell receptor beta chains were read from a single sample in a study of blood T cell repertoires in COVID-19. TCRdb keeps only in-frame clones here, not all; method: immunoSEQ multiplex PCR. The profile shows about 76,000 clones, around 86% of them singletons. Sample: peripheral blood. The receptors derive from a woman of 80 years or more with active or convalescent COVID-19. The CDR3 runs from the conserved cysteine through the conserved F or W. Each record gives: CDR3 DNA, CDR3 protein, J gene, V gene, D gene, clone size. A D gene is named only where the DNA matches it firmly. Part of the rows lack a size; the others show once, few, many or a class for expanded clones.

CDR3 DNA: TGTGCCAGCAGGGGCGGACAGGGGGCGGAGGAGCAGTACTTC
CDR3 protein: CASRGGQGAEEQYF
J gene: TRBJ2-7
V gene: TRBV6-1
D gene: TRBD1
clone size: .

CDR3 DNA: TGTGCCAGCAGCTCCCCTGACAGGAGCAGGAACACTGAAGCTTTCTTT
CDR3 protein: CASSSPDRSRNTEAFF
J gene: TRBJ1-1
V gene: TRBV13
D gene: .
clone size: once

CDR3 DNA: TGCGCCAGCAGCTTGGAGGGACAGGGGGCTTATGAGCAGTACTTC
CDR3 protein: CASSLEGQGAYEQYF
J gene: TRBJ2-7
V gene: TRBV5-1
D gene: TRBD1
clone size: .

CDR3 DNA: TGTGCCAGCAGCTTACCGAAGATCAACACGGCAGGACAGGGGGAAAATCAGCCCCAGCATTTT
CDR3 protein: CASSLPKINTAGQGENQPQHF
J gene: TRBJ1-5
V gene: TRBV7-4
D gene: TRBD1
clone size: .

CDR3 DNA: TGTGCCAGCTCGCAATCCGGGACAGGGAGTATCTATGGCTACACCTTC
CDR3 protein: CASSQSGTGSIYGYTF
J gene: TRBJ1-2
V gene: TRBV18
D gene: TRBD1
clone size: .

CDR3 DNA: TGTGCCAGCAGCCCTCCGCGGACAGGGTACTATGGCTACACCTTC
CDR3 protein: CASSPPRTGYYGYTF
J gene: TRBJ1-2
V gene: TRBV28
D gene: TRBD1
clone size: .

CDR3 DNA: TGTGCCAGCAGCTTAGGGGGGCCCTACGAGCAGTACTTC
CDR3 protein: CASSLGGPYEQYF
J gene: TRBJ2-7
V gene: TRBV7-2
D gene: .
clone size: .

CDR3 DNA: TGTGCCAGCAGCCAAGAAAAGGGACAGGGATCTGCAAAACTGTTTTTT
CDR3 protein: CASSQEKGQGSAKLFF
J gene: TRBJ1-4
V gene: TRBV3-1/TRBV3-2
D gene: TRBD1
clone size: .

CDR3 DNA: TGTGCCTGGAGTGCTCCCGGGACAACGAACACTGAAGCTTTCTTT
CDR3 protein: CAWSAPGTTNTEAFF
J gene: TRBJ1-1
V gene: TRBV30
D gene: .
clone size: .

CDR3 DNA: TGTGCCACCAGTGATTTTTTCGTCGGAAACACCATATATTTT
CDR3 protein: CATSDFFVGNTIYF
J gene: TRBJ1-3
V gene: TRBV24-1
D gene: .
clone size: .

CDR3 DNA: TGTGCCAGCAGTGACCCCACAACTAATGAAAAACTGTTTTTT
CDR3 protein: CASSDPTTNEKLFF
J gene: TRBJ1-4
V gene: TRBV2
D gene: .
clone size: .

CDR3 DNA: TGTGCCAGTAGTATGGGGTATCTAGCGGGGGTCACAGATACGCAGTATTTT
CDR3 protein: CASSMGYLAGVTDTQYF
J gene: TRBJ2-3
V gene: TRBV19
D gene: TRBD2
clone size: once

CDR3 DNA: TGCGCCAGCAGCCCTGCCTCAGAGCGGGGCCAAGAGACCCAGTACTTC
CDR3 protein: CASSPASERGQETQYF
J gene: TRBJ2-5
V gene: TRBV4-1
D gene: TRBD2
clone size: .

CDR3 DNA: TGCGCCAGCAGCCCGGAAGAGAGTAGCGGTAACACCGGGGAGCTGTTTTTT
CDR3 protein: CASSPEESSGNTGELFF
J gene: TRBJ2-2
V gene: TRBV4-1
D gene: .
clone size: .

CDR3 DNA: TGTGCCAGCAGCGCCCTGGGAGGGTGGGGTGAAAAACTGTTTTTT
CDR3 protein: CASSALGGWGEKLFF
J gene: TRBJ1-4
V gene: TRBV7-8
D gene: .
clone size: .

CDR3 DNA: TGTGCCAGCAGCTTAAAATTCGGTTCTGAAGCTTTCTTT
CDR3 protein: CASSLKFGSEAFF
J gene: TRBJ1-1
V gene: TRBV11-3
D gene: .
clone size: .

CDR3 DNA: TGTGCCAGCAGCTTGGGCAGGGGGCTCGGTCAGCCCCAGCATTTT
CDR3 protein: CASSLGRGLGQPQHF
J gene: TRBJ1-5
V gene: TRBV5-6
D gene: TRBD1
clone size: once

CDR3 DNA: TGTGCCAGCAAACAGCTCTCTGGAAACACCATATATTTT
CDR3 protein: CASKQLSGNTIYF
J gene: TRBJ1-3
V gene: TRBV6-5
D gene: .
clone size: few

CDR3 DNA: TGTGCCACCAGTCATGCTAACTATGGCTACACCTTC
CDR3 protein: CATSHANYGYTF
J gene: TRBJ1-2
V gene: TRBV24-1
D gene: .
clone size: few

CDR3 DNA: TGTGCCAGCAGTTACTTGGGCGCCGGGGAGCTGTTTTTT
CDR3 protein: CASSYLGAGELFF
J gene: TRBJ2-2
V gene: TRBV6-2/TRBV6-3
D gene: .
clone size: .

CDR3 DNA: TGTGCCTGGAGCCCGGGAGGGTTCCAAGAGACCCAGTACTTC
CDR3 protein: CAWSPGGFQETQYF
J gene: TRBJ2-5
V gene: TRBV30
D gene: TRBD2
clone size: .

CDR3 DNA: TGTGCCAGCAGCTTAAACCCACTAGCAACCTACAATGAGCAGTTCTTC
CDR3 protein: CASSLNPLATYNEQFF
J gene: TRBJ2-1
V gene: TRBV7-2
D gene: .
clone size: few

CDR3 DNA: TGTGCCAGCAGTCCACCGGCTTGGGCCTGGGGCGGCTACACCTTC
CDR3 protein: CASSPPAWAWGGYTF
J gene: TRBJ1-2
V gene: TRBV28
D gene: .
clone size: .

CDR3 DNA: TGTGCCAGTAAGCGGGCCGCGGGAAACACCATATATTTT
CDR3 protein: CASKRAAGNTIYF
J gene: TRBJ1-3
V gene: TRBV19
D gene: .
clone size: once

CDR3 DNA: TGTGCCAGCAGCAGATCCGGGACTAGCGGGGGAAATGAGCAGTTCTTC
CDR3 protein: CASSRSGTSGGNEQFF
J gene: TRBJ2-1
V gene: TRBV7-2
D gene: TRBD2
clone size: .

CDR3 DNA: TGTGCCAGCAGTTTAAATCCCGGCGGGGGGGCCTCAGAGACCCAGTACTTC
CDR3 protein: CASSLNPGGGASETQYF
J gene: TRBJ2-5
V gene: TRBV27
D gene: TRBD2
clone size: .

CDR3 DNA: TGTGCCGGTACCCCCGCGGACAGACGTCTCGCTGAAGCTTTCTTT
CDR3 protein: CAGTPADRRLAEAFF
J gene: TRBJ1-1
V gene: TRBV30
D gene: .
clone size: .

CDR3 DNA: TGCGCCAGCAGCCAGAGGGCCCGGGGGAACACCGGGGAGCTGTTTTTT
CDR3 protein: CASSQRARGNTGELFF
J gene: TRBJ2-2
V gene: TRBV4-1
D gene: .
clone size: .

CDR3 DNA: TGTGCCATCAGCTTTGACAGGGGCGATCAGCCCCAGCATTTT
CDR3 protein: CAISFDRGDQPQHF
J gene: TRBJ1-5
V gene: TRBV10-3
D gene: TRBD1
clone size: .

CDR3 DNA: TGTGCCATCGGCCAGGGACTTACCGGTAACACCATATATTTT
CDR3 protein: CAIGQGLTGNTIYF
J gene: TRBJ1-3
V gene: TRBV10-3
D gene: .
clone size: .

CDR3 DNA: TGCGCCAGCAGCCAAGATCGGGAGAGACTGCCAAAAAACATTCAGTACTTC
CDR3 protein: CASSQDRERLPKNIQYF
J gene: TRBJ2-4
V gene: TRBV4-1
D gene: .
clone size: .

CDR3 DNA: TGTGCCTTGATCAGGGGCGGAGGAGCCTACGAGCAGTACTTC
CDR3 protein: CALIRGGGAYEQYF
J gene: TRBJ2-7
V gene: TRBV30
D gene: .
clone size: .

CDR3 DNA: TGTGCCAGCAGTTTAGACAAGCCTTTCTTT
CDR3 protein: CASSLDKPFF
J gene: TRBJ1-1
V gene: TRBV28
D gene: .
clone size: .

CDR3 DNA: TGTGCCACCAGCAGAACAGGGGTGGGTCAGCCCCAGCATTTT
CDR3 protein: CATSRTGVGQPQHF
J gene: TRBJ1-5
V gene: TRBV15
D gene: TRBD1
clone size: .

CDR3 DNA: TGTGCCAGCAGCCTCCGGGACAGGAATTCACCCCTCCACTTT
CDR3 protein: CASSLRDRNSPLHF
J gene: TRBJ1-6
V gene: TRBV27
D gene: TRBD1
clone size: once

CDR3 DNA: TGTGCCAGCAGCTTTACTCAGGGGAACACCGGGGAGCTGTTTTTT
CDR3 protein: CASSFTQGNTGELFF
J gene: TRBJ2-2
V gene: TRBV7-9
D gene: .
clone size: .

CDR3 DNA: TGTGCCAGCAGCCTCCGTTGGACAGGGGGAAATCAGCCCCAGCATTTT
CDR3 protein: CASSLRWTGGNQPQHF
J gene: TRBJ1-5
V gene: TRBV6-4
D gene: TRBD1
clone size: once

CDR3 DNA: TGCGCCAGCAGCCAAGCACAGGGTATCAACTATGGCTACACCTTC
CDR3 protein: CASSQAQGINYGYTF
J gene: TRBJ1-2
V gene: TRBV4-3
D gene: .
clone size: .

CDR3 DNA: TGTGCCAGCAGCTTATTTCTAGGGGGAAACACTGAAGCTTTCTTT
CDR3 protein: CASSLFLGGNTEAFF
J gene: TRBJ1-1
V gene: TRBV7-9
D gene: .
clone size: .

CDR3 DNA: TGCAGCGTTGAAGATCTGGGGACATACGGCGGCTACACCTTC
CDR3 protein: CSVEDLGTYGGYTF
J gene: TRBJ1-2
V gene: TRBV29-1
D gene: .
clone size: .

CDR3 DNA: TGTGCCAGCAGTCTACAGCGGAATACGCAGTATTTT
CDR3 protein: CASSLQRNTQYF
J gene: TRBJ2-3
V gene: TRBV28
D gene: .
clone size: once

CDR3 DNA: TGTGCCAGTAGTGACTCGGGGGGAGTCACAGATACGCAGTATTTT
CDR3 protein: CASSDSGGVTDTQYF
J gene: TRBJ2-3
V gene: TRBV19
D gene: TRBD2
clone size: .

CDR3 DNA: TGTGCCACCCTTAGAGGAGCGGGGGGCTACACCTTC
CDR3 protein: CATLRGAGGYTF
J gene: TRBJ1-2
V gene: TRBV27
D gene: .
clone size: .